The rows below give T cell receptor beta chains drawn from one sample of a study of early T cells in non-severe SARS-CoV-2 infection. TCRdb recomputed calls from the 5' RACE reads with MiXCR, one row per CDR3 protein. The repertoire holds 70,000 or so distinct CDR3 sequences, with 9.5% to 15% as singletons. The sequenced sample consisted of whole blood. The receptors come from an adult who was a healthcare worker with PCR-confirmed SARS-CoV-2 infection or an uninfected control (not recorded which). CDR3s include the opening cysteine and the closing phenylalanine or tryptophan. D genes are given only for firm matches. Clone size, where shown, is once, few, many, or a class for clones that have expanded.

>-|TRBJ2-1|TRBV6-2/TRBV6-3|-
TGTGCCAGCAGCCCCTTTTTAAATGAGCAGTTCTTC
CASSPFLNEQFF
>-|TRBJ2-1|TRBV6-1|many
TGTGCCAGCAGTGAAGGGATTGGGAGCCACAATGAGCAGTTCTTC
CASSEGIGSHNEQFF
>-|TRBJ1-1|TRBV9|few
TGTGCCAGCAGCGTAGGAGCCCGAGAGGAGACTGAAGCTTTCTTT
CASSVGAREETEAFF
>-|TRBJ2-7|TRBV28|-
TGTGCCAGCCCCGCCATATCCTACGAGCAGTACTTC
CASPAISYEQYF
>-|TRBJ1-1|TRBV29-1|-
TGCAGCGTTGAATGGGAGCTAACTGAAGCTTTCTTT
CSVEWELTEAFF
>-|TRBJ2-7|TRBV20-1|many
TGCAGTGCTACCTCAGGGGCGCATACCTACGAGCAGTACTTC
CSATSGAHTYEQYF
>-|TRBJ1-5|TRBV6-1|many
TGTGCCAGCCTCCTGGGGGTTACCCTTAGCAATCAGCCCCAGCATTTT
CASLLGVTLSNQPQHF
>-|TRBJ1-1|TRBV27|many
TGTGCCAGCAGTTTGGCCCCTGGGACTGAAGCTTTCTTT
CASSLAPGTEAFF
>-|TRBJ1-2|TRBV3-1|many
TGTGCCAGCAGCCACACCCAGGGTACGCTTCGTCAGCTCCATGGCTACACCTTC
CASSHTQGTLRQLHGYTF
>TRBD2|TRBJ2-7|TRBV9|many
TGTGCCAGCAGTGTCGGCAGCGGGGGCTCCTACGAGCAGTACTTC
CASSVGSGGSYEQYF
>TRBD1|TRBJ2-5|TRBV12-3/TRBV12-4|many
TGTGCCAGCAGTGAAGGGACAGGGTTTTTTAGCGGGTACCAAGAGACCCAGTACTTC
CASSEGTGFFSGYQETQYF
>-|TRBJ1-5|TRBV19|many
TGTGCCAGTAGGGGAGCGGTGGTCAATCAGCCCCAGCATTTT
CASRGAVVNQPQHF
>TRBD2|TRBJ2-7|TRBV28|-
TGTGCCAGCAGTTCCCCCGCTAGCGGGAGCCACGAGCAGTACTTC
CASSSPASGSHEQYF
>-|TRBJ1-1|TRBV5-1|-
TGCGCCAGCAGCCCCGGGGACCATGGAGGGACTGAAGCTTTCTTT
CASSPGDHGGTEAFF
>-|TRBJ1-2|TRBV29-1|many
TGCAGCGTTGATATAACCGGACCCTATGGCTACACCTTC
CSVDITGPYGYTF
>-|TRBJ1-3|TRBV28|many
TGTGCCAGCAGTTTAACAAGCTCTGGAAACACCATATATTTT
CASSLTSSGNTIYF
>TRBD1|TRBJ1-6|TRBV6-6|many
TGTGCCAGCAGAGAGCAGGGGGCTACTAATTCACCCCTCCACTTT
CASREQGATNSPLHF
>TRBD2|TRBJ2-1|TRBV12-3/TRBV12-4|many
TGTGCCAGCAGTCCTAGGTTACTAGCGGGAGGTGTGGATGAGCAGTTCTTC
CASSPRLLAGGVDEQFF
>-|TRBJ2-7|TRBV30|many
TGTGCCTGGAGTACGAAAGGCTACGAGCAGTACTTC
CAWSTKGYEQYF
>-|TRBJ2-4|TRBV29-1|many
TGCAGCGTCTTTATGGGGGTAACCAAAAACATTCAGTACTTC
CSVFMGVTKNIQYF
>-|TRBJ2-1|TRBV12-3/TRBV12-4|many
TGTGCCAGCAGCTCTACCAGTGGGACGGGGTACAATGAGCAGTTCTTC
CASSSTSGTGYNEQFF
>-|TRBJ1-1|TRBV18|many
TGTGCCAGCTCACTCCCGGAGACTGAAGCTTTCTTT
CASSLPETEAFF